This T cell receptor (beta chain) came from a study of OX40 agonist ivuxolimab in advanced cancers. Turning to the study itself: Allowance was made for prior anti-PD-1, anti-PD-L1 or anti-CTLA-4 therapy, and 40% to 45% had some. Among those treated, three patients had partial responses, one with hepatocellular carcinoma and two with cutaneous melanoma.

The assay was immunoSEQ multiplex PCR, and TCRdb's table has in-frame clones only and misses some. This table has more than 50,000 clones, about 82% appearing once. Germline CDR1 MNHEY, CDR2 SVGAGI. This CDR3 contains 15 residues. V gave up 2 bases and J gave up 2 bases, with 10 bases separating them. The rearrangement links TRBV6-5 to TRBJ1-5; TRBD1 might be the D (6 bases). The receptor was isolated from an adult with an advanced solid tumor such as melanoma, head and neck, liver or kidney cancer. Sequencing was performed on CD4+ or CD8+ T cells sorted from blood, taken in a trial of the OX40 agonist ivuxolimab. The CDR3 region has the DNA TGTGCCAGCAGTTACACAGGGAGCCGCAATCAGCCCCAGCATTTT. This sequence encodes CASSYTGSRNQPQHF.